The clone carrying this TCR beta chain was recorded at least ten times. Its specificity is unknown. These data are taken from a study of neurological immune-mediated disorders. TCRdb analysed the 5' RACE reads with MiXCR anew, one entry per CDR3 protein. This repertoire shows 87,000 or so distinct CDR3 sequences, 3.5% found once; its top ten account for under 3.5%. Findings and limits, study-wide: Healthy controls had more TCR clonal expansion than multiple sclerosis, which showed the least, whereas HTLV-1-associated myelopathy showed the most.

The germline gives CDR1 SGHDT, CDR2 YYEEEE. The CDR3 is made up of 17 amino acids. V was clipped by 4 bases and J by 1 base; unmatched bases: 10. The sequenced sample was PBMCs. The rearrangement joins TRBV5-6 to TRBJ2-5, with TRBD2 matching 10 bases. This receptor was identified in a woman aged 50 to 60 with multiple sclerosis. CDR3 sequence (DNA): TGTGCCAGCAGCAATAGACTAGCGGGCCCGTTCCAAGAGACCCAGTACTTC. Protein: CASSNRLAGPFQETQYF.